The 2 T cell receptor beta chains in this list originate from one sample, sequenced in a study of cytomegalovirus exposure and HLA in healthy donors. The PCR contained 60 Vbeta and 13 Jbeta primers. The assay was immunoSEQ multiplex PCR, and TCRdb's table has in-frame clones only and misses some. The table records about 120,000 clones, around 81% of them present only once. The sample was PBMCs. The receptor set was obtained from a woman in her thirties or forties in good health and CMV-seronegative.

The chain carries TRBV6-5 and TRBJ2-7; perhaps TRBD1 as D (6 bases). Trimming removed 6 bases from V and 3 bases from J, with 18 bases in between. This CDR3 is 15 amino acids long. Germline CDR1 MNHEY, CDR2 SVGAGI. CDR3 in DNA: TGTGCCAGCAGCCGCAGGGGCCCGATACACTACGAGCAGTACTTC. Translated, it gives CASSRRGPIHYEQYF.

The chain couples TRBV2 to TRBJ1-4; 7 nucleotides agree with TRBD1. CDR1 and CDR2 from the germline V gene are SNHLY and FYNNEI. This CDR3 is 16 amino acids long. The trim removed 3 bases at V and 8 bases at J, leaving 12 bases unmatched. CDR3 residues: CASSDLQGLVREKLFF. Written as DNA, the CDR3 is TGTGCCAGCAGTGATTTACAGGGGCTGGTAAGAGAAAAACTGTTTTTT. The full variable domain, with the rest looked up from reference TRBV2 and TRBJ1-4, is EPEVTQTPSHQVTQMGQEVILRCVPISNHLYFYWYRQILGQKVEFLVSFYNNEISEKSEIFDDQFSVERPDGSNFTLKIRSTKLEDSAMYFCASSDLQGLVREKLFFGSGTQLSVL.